These T cell receptor beta chains were read from a single sample in a study of TIL therapy for anti-PD-1-resistant metastatic lung cancer. Method: immunoSEQ multiplex PCR; TCRdb's copy keeps in-frame clones and lacks some. The data contain about 60,000 clones, roughly 87% of them seen just once; the ten biggest clones take up approximately 2.8%. The sample consisted of blood, taken at baseline. The receptors originated from a person between 25 and 80 years old with non-small cell lung cancer. Each CDR3 is given with its conserved first and last residue. The D gene is left open where the match is weak. The size field is filled for only some rows; it gives once, few, many or a size class.

TRBV19	TRBJ1-2	TRBD1	.	CASREIDRGRDGYTF	TGTGCCAGTAGGGAGATCGACAGGGGAAGGGATGGCTACACCTTC
TRBV5-1	TRBJ2-1	TRBD1	.	CASSQLQGSSSYNEQFF	TGCGCCAGCAGCCAACTACAGGGGTCTAGCTCCTACAATGAGCAGTTCTTC
TRBV9	TRBJ1-1	TRBD1	.	CASSGGTGIMNTEAFF	TGTGCCAGCAGCGGGGGGACAGGGATCATGAACACTGAAGCTTTCTTT
TRBV28	TRBJ1-5	TRBD1	.	CASSLTGGMFQPQHF	TGTGCCAGCAGTTTGACAGGGGGAATGTTCCAGCCCCAGCATTTT
TRBV30	TRBJ2-4	TRBD2	.	CAWSAGLADIQYF	TGTGCCTGGAGTGCGGGACTAGCGGACATTCAGTACTTC
TRBV6-1	TRBJ2-2	TRBD2	.	CASSEMGLANTGELFF	TGTGCCAGCAGTGAAATGGGACTAGCGAACACCGGGGAGCTGTTTTTT
TRBV9	TRBJ1-2	.	.	CASSTRDGRYGYTF	TGTGCCAGCAGCACCCGGGACGGAAGATATGGCTACACCTTC
TRBV2	TRBJ1-6	TRBD1	.	CASSASFRDRVNSPLHF	TGTGCCAGCAGCGCTTCCTTCCGGGACAGGGTAAATTCACCCCTCCACTTT
TRBV11-2	TRBJ2-7	.	.	CASSLALSPPLGYEQYF	TGTGCCAGCAGCTTAGCCCTCTCCCCTCCATTAGGCTACGAGCAGTACTTC
TRBV3-1/TRBV3-2	TRBJ2-7	TRBD1	.	CASSLGTAGFVEQYF	TGTGCCAGCAGCCTAGGGACAGCCGGTTTTGTCGAGCAGTACTTC
TRBV20-1	TRBJ2-3	TRBD2	.	CSASDAGGPTDTQYF	TGCAGTGCTAGTGACGCGGGGGGCCCCACAGATACGCAGTATTTT
TRBV5-6	TRBJ2-5	.	once	CASSLAGWGETQYF	TGTGCCAGCAGCCTTGCAGGGTGGGGAGAGACCCAGTACTTC
TRBV7-3	TRBJ1-6	TRBD1	few	CASSSGQGGSPLHF	TGTGCCAGCAGCTCGGGACAGGGAGGTTCACCCCTCCACTTT
TRBV2	TRBJ1-5	TRBD1	.	CASRTGQGGGQPQHF	TGTGCCAGCAGAACTGGACAGGGAGGAGGTCAGCCCCAGCATTTT
TRBV10-3	TRBJ2-1	TRBD1	.	CAISTGDYNEQFF	TGTGCCATCAGCACAGGGGACTACAATGAGCAGTTCTTC
TRBV2	TRBJ1-5	TRBD1	once	CASSVEQGEGGNQPQHF	TGTGCCAGCAGTGTGGAACAGGGGGAAGGAGGCAATCAGCCCCAGCATTTT
TRBV24-1	TRBJ2-3	TRBD2	.	CATSRAGDADTQYF	TGTGCCACCAGCAGAGCGGGGGACGCAGATACGCAGTATTTT
TRBV6-5	TRBJ2-3	.	.	CASSYEYGTDTQYF	TGTGCCAGCAGTTACGAGTACGGCACAGATACGCAGTATTTT